One and the same sample provided the 6 T cell receptor beta chains below, sequenced in a study of identifying expanded T cells in peripheral blood (dated by TCRdb to about 2019). Library method: the immunoSEQ multiplex PCR assay. TCRdb stores this immuneACCESS table with in-frame sequences only. Part of the clones is absent; in the studies checked, under half of the shortfall reflects unresolved V genes, and no reason is known for the rest. The sample table shows around 120,000 clones, and around nine tenths are seen once. The top ten constitute 8% to 9% of the sample. Source material: blood. These receptor sequences come from a person aged 18 to 69 in good health.

V is TRBV19 and J is TRBJ2-2; possible D gene TRBD1, 6 bases. The V end was cut by 3 bases, the J end by 2 bases, with 19 bases between. The CDR3 runs to 18 residues. Looked up from germline, CDR1 is LNHDA and CDR2 is SQIVND (reference sequence). CDR3 region: CASSISYGQLLNTGELFF. The DNA for the CDR3 is TGTGCCAGTAGTATTTCTTACGGACAGCTCCTTAACACCGGGGAGCTGTTTTTT.

The rearrangement uses TRBV4-3 and TRBJ1-2, with D possibly matching TRBD1 (5 bases). CDR3 length: 15 residues. Germline V lookup: CDR1 LGHNA, CDR2 YSLEER. The V and J ends lost 1 base and 8 bases respectively, with 17 bases between them. The CDR3 region has the DNA TGCGCCAGCAGCCAAGTTGACAGTCCCTCTAGAGGCTACACCTTC. Its protein is CASSQVDSPSRGYTF.

Only a few counts were recorded for this clone. This chain connects TRBV4-1 to TRBJ2-1; the D gene is possibly TRBD2 (6 bases). From germline, CDR1 is MGHRA and CDR2 YSYEKL. Trimming removed 0 bases from V and 2 bases from J, with 14 bases in between. The CDR3 covers 17 residues. The DNA of the CDR3 is TGCGCCAGCAGCCAAGAAGCGAGTTCGGGAGCCTACAATGAGCAGTTCTTC. It specifies CASSQEASSGAYNEQFF.

For the CDR3, the DNA is TGTGCCAGCACGTGGACGGGGGGCAAGGCTGAAGCTTTCTTT. Translated: CASTWTGGKAEAFF. The chain employs TRBV2 and TRBJ1-1; tentatively, D is TRBD1 (6 bases). The CDR3 consists of 14 residues. V shed 7 bases and J shed 6 bases, with 18 bases lying between them. Germline values: CDR1 SNHLY, CDR2 FYNNEI.

The gene calls are TRBV27 and TRBJ1-4; TRBD1 might be the D (5 bases). CDR3 size: 14 residues. V lost 5 bases and J lost 8, with 15 bases in between. CDR1 and CDR2 from the germline V gene are MNHEY and SMNVEV (reference sequence). The CDR3 is CASSVDRNLEKLFF. CDR3 sequence (DNA): TGTGCCAGCAGTGTAGACAGAAATCTAGAAAAACTGTTTTTT. The entire variable domain, with the rest obtained from reference TRBV27 and TRBJ1-4, is as follows: EAQVTQNPRYLITVTGKKLTVTCSQNMNHEYMSWYRQDPGLGLRQIYYSMNVEVTDKGDVPEGYKVSRKEKRNFPLILESPSPNQTSLYFCASSVDRNLEKLFFGSGTQLSVL.

This clone appeared a few times. This chain links TRBV18 with TRBJ1-3; 8 positions agree with TRBD1. The CDR3 totals 14 residues. V shed 7 bases and J 7 bases; nucleotides not matched to a gene: 9. The germline gives CDR1 KGHSH, CDR2 LQKENI. The CDR3 DNA reads as TGTGCCAGCTACCAGGACAGGGTTACGAACACCATATATTTT. It specifies CASYQDRVTNTIYF. The variable domain in full, with the rest retrieved from reference TRBV18 and TRBJ1-3, is NAGVMQNPRHLVRRRGQEARLRCSPMKGHSHVYWYRQLPEEGLKFMVYLQKENIIDESGMPKERFSAEFPKEGPSILRIQQVVRGDSAAYFCASYQDRVTNTIYFGEGSWLTVV.